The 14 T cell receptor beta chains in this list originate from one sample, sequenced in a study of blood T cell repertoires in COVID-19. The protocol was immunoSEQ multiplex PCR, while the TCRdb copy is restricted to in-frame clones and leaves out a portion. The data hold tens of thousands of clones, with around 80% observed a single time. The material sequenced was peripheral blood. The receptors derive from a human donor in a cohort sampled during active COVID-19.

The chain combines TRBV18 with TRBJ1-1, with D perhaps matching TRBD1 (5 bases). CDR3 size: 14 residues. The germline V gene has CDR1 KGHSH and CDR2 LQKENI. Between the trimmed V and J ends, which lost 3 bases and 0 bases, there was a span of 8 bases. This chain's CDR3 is CASSPSTVNTEAFF. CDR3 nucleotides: TGTGCCAGCTCACCCTCGACAGTGAACACTGAAGCTTTCTTT.

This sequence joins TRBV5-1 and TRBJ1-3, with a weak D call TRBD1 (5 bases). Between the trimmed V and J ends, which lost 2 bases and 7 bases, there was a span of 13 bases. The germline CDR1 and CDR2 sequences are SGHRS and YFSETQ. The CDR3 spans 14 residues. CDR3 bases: TGCGCCAGCAGCTTAACAGGAGAGCAGAACACCATATATTTT. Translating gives CASSLTGEQNTIYF. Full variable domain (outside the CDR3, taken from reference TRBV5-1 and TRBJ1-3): KAGVTQTPRYLIKTRGQQVTLSCSPISGHRSVSWYQQTPGQGLQFLFEYFSETQRNKGNFPGRFSGRQFSNSRSEMNVSTLELGDSALYLCASSLTGEQNTIYFGEGSWLTVV.

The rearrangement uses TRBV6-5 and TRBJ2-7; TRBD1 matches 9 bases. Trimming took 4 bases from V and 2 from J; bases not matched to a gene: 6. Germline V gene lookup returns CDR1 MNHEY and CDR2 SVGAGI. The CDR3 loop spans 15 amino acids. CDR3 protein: CASSFSGTGTYEQYF. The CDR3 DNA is TGTGCCAGCAGTTTTTCCGGGACAGGGACCTACGAGCAGTACTTC.

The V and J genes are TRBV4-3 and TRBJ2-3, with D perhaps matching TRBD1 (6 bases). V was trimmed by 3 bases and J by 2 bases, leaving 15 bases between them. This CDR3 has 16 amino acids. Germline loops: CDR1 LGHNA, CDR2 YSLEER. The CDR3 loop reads CASSHNSGVNTDTQYF. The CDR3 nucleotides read TGCGCCAGCAGCCATAACTCAGGGGTAAACACAGATACGCAGTATTTT.

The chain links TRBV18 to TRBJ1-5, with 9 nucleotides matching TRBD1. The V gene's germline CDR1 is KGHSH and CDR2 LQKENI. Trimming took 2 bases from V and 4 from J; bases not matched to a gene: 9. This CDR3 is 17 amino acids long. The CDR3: CASSPYGTGGANQPQHF. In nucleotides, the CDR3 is TGTGCCAGCTCACCATATGGAACAGGGGGCGCGAATCAGCCCCAGCATTTT.

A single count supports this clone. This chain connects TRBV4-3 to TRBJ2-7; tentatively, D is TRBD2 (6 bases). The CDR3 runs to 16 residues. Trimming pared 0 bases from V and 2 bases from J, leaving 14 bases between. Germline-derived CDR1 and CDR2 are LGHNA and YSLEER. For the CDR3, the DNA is TGCGCCAGCAGCCAAGATGCGACACGGGGGACCTACGAGCAGTACTTC. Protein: CASSQDATRGTYEQYF.

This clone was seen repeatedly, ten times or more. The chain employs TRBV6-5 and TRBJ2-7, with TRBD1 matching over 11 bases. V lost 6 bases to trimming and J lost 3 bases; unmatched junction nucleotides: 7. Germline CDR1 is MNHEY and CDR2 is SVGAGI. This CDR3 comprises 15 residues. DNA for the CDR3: TGTGCCAGCAGCCGCGGGACAGGGGGTTTCTACGAGCAGTACTTC. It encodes CASSRGTGGFYEQYF.

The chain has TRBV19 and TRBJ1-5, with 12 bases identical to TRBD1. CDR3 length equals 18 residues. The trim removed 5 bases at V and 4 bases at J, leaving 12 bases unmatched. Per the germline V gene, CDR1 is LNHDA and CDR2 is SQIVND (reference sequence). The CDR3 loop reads CASSLLGTGGFVNQPQHF. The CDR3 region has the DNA TGTGCCAGTAGTTTACTCGGGACAGGGGGCTTCGTGAATCAGCCCCAGCATTTT.

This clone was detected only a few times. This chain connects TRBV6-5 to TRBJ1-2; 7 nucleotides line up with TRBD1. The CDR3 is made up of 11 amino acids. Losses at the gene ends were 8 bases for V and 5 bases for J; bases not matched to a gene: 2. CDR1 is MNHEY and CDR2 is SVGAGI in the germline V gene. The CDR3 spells CASSTGYGYTF. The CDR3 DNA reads TGTGCCAGCTCGACAGGGTATGGCTACACCTTC.

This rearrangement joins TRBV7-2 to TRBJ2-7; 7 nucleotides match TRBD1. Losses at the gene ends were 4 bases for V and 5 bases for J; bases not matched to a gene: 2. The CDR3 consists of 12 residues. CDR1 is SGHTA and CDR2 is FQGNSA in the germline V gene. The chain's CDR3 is CASSSQGHEQYF. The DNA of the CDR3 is TGTGCCAGCAGCTCACAGGGGCACGAGCAGTACTTC. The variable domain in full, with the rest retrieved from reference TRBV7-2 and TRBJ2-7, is GAGVSQSPSNKVTEKGKDVELRCDPISGHTALYWYRQSLGQGLEFLIYFQGNSAPDKSGLPSDRFSAERTGGSVSTLTIQRTQQEDSAVYLCASSSQGHEQYFGPGTRLTVT.

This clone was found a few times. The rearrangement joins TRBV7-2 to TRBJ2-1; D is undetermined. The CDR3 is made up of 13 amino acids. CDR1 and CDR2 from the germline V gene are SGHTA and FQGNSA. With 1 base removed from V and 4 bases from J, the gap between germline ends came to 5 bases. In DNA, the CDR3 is TGTGCCAGCAGCTTAGTACTATACAATGAGCAGTTCTTC. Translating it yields CASSLVLYNEQFF.

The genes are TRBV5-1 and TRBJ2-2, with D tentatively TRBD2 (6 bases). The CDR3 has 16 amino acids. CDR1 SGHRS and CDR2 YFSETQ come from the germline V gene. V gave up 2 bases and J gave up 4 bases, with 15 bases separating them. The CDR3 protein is CASSFLEGSATGELFF. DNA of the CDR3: TGCGCCAGCAGCTTCCTGGAGGGGTCGGCCACCGGGGAGCTGTTTTTT.

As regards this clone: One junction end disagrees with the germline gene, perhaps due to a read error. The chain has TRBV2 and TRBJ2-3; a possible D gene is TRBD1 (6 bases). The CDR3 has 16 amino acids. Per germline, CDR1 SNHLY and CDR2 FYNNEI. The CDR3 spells CASREDRNFGTDTQYF. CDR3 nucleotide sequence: TGTGCCAGCAGGGAAGACAGGAACTTTGGCACAGATACGCAGTATTTT.

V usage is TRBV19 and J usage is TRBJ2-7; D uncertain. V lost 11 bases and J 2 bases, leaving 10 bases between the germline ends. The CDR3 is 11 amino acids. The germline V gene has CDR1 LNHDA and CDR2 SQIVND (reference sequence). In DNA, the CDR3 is TGTGCCTCGGGTAGGCCCTACGAGCAGTACTTC. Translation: CASGRPYEQYF.